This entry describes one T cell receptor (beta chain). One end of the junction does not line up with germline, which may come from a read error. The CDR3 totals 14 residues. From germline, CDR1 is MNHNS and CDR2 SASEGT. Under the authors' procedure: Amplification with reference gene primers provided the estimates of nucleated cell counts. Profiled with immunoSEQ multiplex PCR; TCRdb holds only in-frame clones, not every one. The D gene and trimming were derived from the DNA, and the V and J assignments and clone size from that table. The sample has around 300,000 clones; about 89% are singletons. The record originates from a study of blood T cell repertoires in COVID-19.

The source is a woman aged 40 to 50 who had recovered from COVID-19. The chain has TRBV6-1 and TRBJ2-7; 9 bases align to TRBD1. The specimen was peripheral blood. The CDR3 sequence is CASREGQGRDEQYF. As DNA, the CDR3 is TGTGCCAGCAGGGAAGGACAGGGGAGGGACGAGCAGTACTTC.